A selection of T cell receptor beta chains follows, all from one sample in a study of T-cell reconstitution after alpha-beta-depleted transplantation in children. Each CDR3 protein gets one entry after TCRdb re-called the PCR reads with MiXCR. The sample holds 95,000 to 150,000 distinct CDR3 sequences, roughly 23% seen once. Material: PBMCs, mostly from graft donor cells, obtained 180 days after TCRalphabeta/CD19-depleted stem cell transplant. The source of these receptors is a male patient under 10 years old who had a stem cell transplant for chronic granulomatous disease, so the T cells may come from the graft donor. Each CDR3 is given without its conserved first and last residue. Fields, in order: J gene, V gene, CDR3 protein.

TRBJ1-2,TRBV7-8,ASSPTGNANYGYT
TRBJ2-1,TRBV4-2,ASSQDDEAVYNEQF
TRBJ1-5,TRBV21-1,ASSKVRTGVCQPQH
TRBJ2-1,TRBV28,ASSLDLLAGSNNEQF
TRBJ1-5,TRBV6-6,ASQDSNQPQH
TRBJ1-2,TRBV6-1,ASRASTGGYGYT
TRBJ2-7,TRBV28,ASSNRFQGAYEQY
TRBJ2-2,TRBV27,ASSRTWTGELF
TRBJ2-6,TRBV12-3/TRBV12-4,ASSLGSTLSGANVLT
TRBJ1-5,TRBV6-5,ASSYYPGTHYSNQPQH
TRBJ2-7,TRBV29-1,SVEGTDKSSYEQY
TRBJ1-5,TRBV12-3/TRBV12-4,ASSLWTGGHSNQPQH
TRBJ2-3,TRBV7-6,ASSSVQGSTDTQY
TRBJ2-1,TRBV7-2,ASSLVSGTGINEQF
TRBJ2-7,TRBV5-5,ASSLVRATYEQY
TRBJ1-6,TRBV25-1,ASSENNSPLH
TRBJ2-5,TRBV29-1,SAEGPGTGGFETQY
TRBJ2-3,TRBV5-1,ASSLPFRDTQY
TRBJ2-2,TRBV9,ASSVQTTPNTGELF
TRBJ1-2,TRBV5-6,ASSQGFIYGYT
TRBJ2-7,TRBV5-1,ASSLVGGAGYEQY
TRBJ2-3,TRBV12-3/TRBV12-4,ASSLMGLGLADTQY
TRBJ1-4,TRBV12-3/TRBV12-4,ASSQGILRGEKLF